This T cell receptor beta chain was captured by sequencing in a study of shared clonotypes between healthy human individuals. Across the whole study: Each donor's CD8 memory used one plate, CD8 naive two, each CD4 subset three. Points from the study as a whole: With few donors, the genetic and exposure-history diversity represented was limited.

A remark on this clone: Its antigen is not known.

The J segment lost 5 bases and the V segment lost 4 bases, leaving 9 bases of the junction unmatched. This CDR3 comprises 15 residues. Per germline, CDR1 LNHNV and CDR2 YYDKDF (reference sequence). It was CD45RO-negative cells, positively selected for CCR7, that made up naive CD8 cells, with terminally differentiated effector memory CD45RA+ cells excluded. Original methodology: For the immunoSEQ data, sequences were junction-only without quality scores, so filtering differed. Sequencing used immunoSEQ multiplex PCR; TCRdb keeps in-frame clones, though not all of them. D and trimming were read from the DNA, whereas the V and J calls and clone size are those reported in that table. The sample yields about 2.1 million clones, roughly 91% seen once.

The TCR comes from a man between 18 and 29 years old in good health. Some clones in this sample may be carry-over from other donors' samples. V is TRBV15 and J is TRBJ2-3, with TRBD1 matching over 7 bases. Sequenced sample: naive CD8+ T cells from PBMCs. Written as DNA, the CDR3 is TGTGCCACCAGCACCCCTCCCCGGACAGGAGATACGCAGTATTTT. It translates to CATSTPPRTGDTQYF.